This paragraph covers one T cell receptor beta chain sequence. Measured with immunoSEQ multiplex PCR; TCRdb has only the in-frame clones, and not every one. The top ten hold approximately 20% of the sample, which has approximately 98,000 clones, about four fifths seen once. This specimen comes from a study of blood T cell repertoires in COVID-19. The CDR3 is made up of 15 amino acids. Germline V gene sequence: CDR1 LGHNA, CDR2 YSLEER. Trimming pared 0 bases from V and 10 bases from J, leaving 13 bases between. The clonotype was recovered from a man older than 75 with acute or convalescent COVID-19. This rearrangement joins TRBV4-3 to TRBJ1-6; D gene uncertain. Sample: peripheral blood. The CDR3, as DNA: TGCGCCAGCAGCCAAGAAAGAGAAACGCGGTCACCCCTCCACTTT. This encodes CASSQERETRSPLHF.